Listed below are T cell receptor beta chains from one sample, sequenced in a study of blood T cell repertoires in COVID-19. The method was immunoSEQ multiplex PCR; TCRdb's version includes in-frame clones alone and lacks a portion of them. Of about 90,000 clones in the sample, approximately 86% were seen once. What was sequenced was peripheral blood. The receptors derive from a man aged 80 or over with acute or convalescent COVID-19. Each CDR3 is given with its conserved first and last residue. Each record gives: D gene, J gene, V gene, clone size, CDR3 length, CDR3 DNA, CDR3 protein. The D gene is left open where the match is weak. Not every row has a clone size; where given, it reads once, few, many or a size class.

>.|TRBJ1-5|TRBV7-2|.|13
TGTGCCAGCAGCTTATTACGGGATCAGCCCCAGCATTTT
CASSLLRDQPQHF
>TRBD2|TRBJ2-3|TRBV29-1|.|15
TGCAGCGTTCAGTCTAGCGGGGATAGCACAGATACGCAGTATTTT
CSVQSSGDSTDTQYF
>.|TRBJ2-1|TRBV11-2|few|14
TGTGCCAGCAGCCCTAGTTCGGTTGGCAATGAGCAGTTCTTC
CASSPSSVGNEQFF
>.|TRBJ2-7|TRBV5-5|once|15
TGTGCCAGCAGCTTGGCCGCGCTAGGTGTCTACGAGCAGTACTTC
CASSLAALGVYEQYF
>TRBD2|TRBJ2-2|TRBV7-2|.|14
TGTGCCAGCAGCGTCACTAGCGGGGTCGGGGAGCTGTTTTTT
CASSVTSGVGELFF
>.|TRBJ2-7|TRBV12-2|.|14
TGTGCAAGTCGCTTCTGCGGGACCTGCTACGAGCAGTACTTC
CASRFCGTCYEQYF
>.|TRBJ1-1|TRBV28|.|11
TGTGCCAGCAGTTTCAGGAATGAAGCTTTCTTT
CASSFRNEAFF
>.|TRBJ2-1|TRBV7-3|.|18
TGTGCCAGCAGTCCCCGTACTCGCGGGAACAGCTCCTACAATGAGCAGTTCTTC
CASSPRTRGNSSYNEQFF
>.|TRBJ2-2|TRBV7-2|.|13
TGTGCCAGCAGCTTAGCCCCGTCCGGGGAGCTGTTTTTT
CASSLAPSGELFF
>.|TRBJ2-7|TRBV19|.|19
TGTGCCAGTAGTGGAGGGCTTCGGTCGAGGACAGGCGGAAGCTACGAGCAGTACTTC
CASSGGLRSRTGGSYEQYF
>TRBD1|TRBJ1-5|TRBV4-1|few|16
TGCGCCAGCAGCCACGTACAGGGGGCGACGAATCAGCCCCAGCATTTT
CASSHVQGATNQPQHF
>TRBD2|TRBJ2-3|TRBV30|.|14
TGTGCCTGGAGTGAGGGACTAGCGGCAGATACGCAGTATTTT
CAWSEGLAADTQYF
>TRBD1|TRBJ1-2|TRBV7-8|.|18
TGTGCCAGCAGCTTATTGGCAGGGGGAATAGAGGCTAACTATGGCTACACCTTC
CASSLLAGGIEANYGYTF
>.|TRBJ1-4|TRBV7-9|few|13
TGTGCCAGCAGCTTAGCCAGGAATGAAAAACTGTTTTTT
CASSLARNEKLFF
>.|TRBJ2-1|TRBV28|once|14
TGTGCCAGCAGCCGTTACAGCTCCTACAATGAGCAGTTCTTC
CASSRYSSYNEQFF
>.|TRBJ2-4|TRBV7-9|few|17
TGTGCCAGCAGCTTAGTCGGGACACCCCTAGCCAAAAACATTCAGTACTTC
CASSLVGTPLAKNIQYF
>TRBD1|TRBJ1-6|TRBV23-1|.|20
TGCGCCAGCAGTCAACTACGCGGGACAGGGGGGTGGTCCTATAATTCACCCCTCCACTTT
CASSQLRGTGGWSYNSPLHF
>.|TRBJ2-1|TRBV6-2/TRBV6-3|.|13
TGTGCCAGCAGCCGAGAGGGGGTCGGTGAGCAGTTCTTC
CASSREGVGEQFF
>TRBD2|TRBJ2-1|TRBV7-2|.|16
TGTGCCAGCAGCTTACGGCAGGGAGGGAGGGGCAATGAGCAGTTCTTC
CASSLRQGGRGNEQFF
>TRBD1|TRBJ2-2|TRBV2|.|15
TGTGCCAGCAGTGCGGACAGGGCGAACACCGGGGAGCTGTTTTTT
CASSADRANTGELFF
>.|TRBJ1-2|TRBV14|once|13
TGTGCCAGCAGCCAAGACAGGGGAAAAGGCTACACCTTC
CASSQDRGKGYTF
>TRBD1|TRBJ1-1|TRBV7-9|.|13
TGTGCCAGCAGCTTAGGGAGGACAGGTCAGGCTTTCTTT
CASSLGRTGQAFF
>.|TRBJ1-6|TRBV6-6|.|16
TGTGCCAGCAGTTACCCCGACAGAAATTTTAATTCACCCCTCCACTTT
CASSYPDRNFNSPLHF
>TRBD1|TRBJ2-5|TRBV5-4|.|15
TGTGCCAGCAGCCACCAAGGGGGCGGTGGGGAGACCCAGTACTTC
CASSHQGGGGETQYF
>.|TRBJ1-5|TRBV2|.|17
TGTGCCAGCAGTGCCTGGAGGGCAGGGCGAGGGGATCAGCCCCAGCATTTT
CASSAWRAGRGDQPQHF
>.|TRBJ2-1|TRBV19|.|16
TGTGCCAGCGGCCCAGGAGGTAGCGTCTACTACAATGAGCAGTTCTTC
CASGPGGSVYYNEQFF
>TRBD2|TRBJ2-3|TRBV6-4|.|15
TGTGCCAGCAGTGACTTAGGACTAGCGGGGAGTACGCAGTATTTT
CASSDLGLAGSTQYF
>.|TRBJ1-1|TRBV7-3|.|13
TGTGCCAGCAGCTTATATGGGAGCACTGAAGCTTTCTTT
CASSLYGSTEAFF
>TRBD1|TRBJ1-1|TRBV12-3/TRBV12-4|.|13
TGTGCCAGCCGACAGGGCGAGAACACTGAAGCTTTCTTT
CASRQGENTEAFF
>TRBD1|TRBJ1-5|TRBV6-5|.|15
TGTGCCAGCAGTCCCGGACAGGGGGCACATCAGCCCCAGCATTTT
CASSPGQGAHQPQHF
>.|TRBJ2-7|TRBV7-2|few|17
TGTGCCAGCAGCTTCATGGGTGGTCTTACTAACTCCTACGAGCAGTACTTC
CASSFMGGLTNSYEQYF
>.|TRBJ2-5|TRBV12-3/TRBV12-4|.|13
TGTGCCAGCAGTTTGGGGGCAGGGGAGACCCAGTACTTC
CASSLGAGETQYF
>TRBD2|TRBJ2-1|TRBV7-9|.|16
TGTGCCAGCAGCCTACAGGGGCTAGCGGGAGCCGCTGAGCAGTTCTTC
CASSLQGLAGAAEQFF
>.|TRBJ1-1|TRBV5-1|.|15
TGCGCCAGCAGCTTGGTTCAGGGTTGGGGCACTGAAGCTTTCTTT
CASSLVQGWGTEAFF
>TRBD1|TRBJ1-5|TRBV19|few|14
TGTGCCAGTAGTAGGGGACAGGGGAATCAGCCCCAGCATTTT
CASSRGQGNQPQHF
>.|TRBJ2-7|TRBV21-1|.|19
TGTGCCAGCAGCATCAATCCGGGACAGGGGCAAGGGAGCTCCTACGAGCAGTACTTC
CASSINPGQGQGSSYEQYF